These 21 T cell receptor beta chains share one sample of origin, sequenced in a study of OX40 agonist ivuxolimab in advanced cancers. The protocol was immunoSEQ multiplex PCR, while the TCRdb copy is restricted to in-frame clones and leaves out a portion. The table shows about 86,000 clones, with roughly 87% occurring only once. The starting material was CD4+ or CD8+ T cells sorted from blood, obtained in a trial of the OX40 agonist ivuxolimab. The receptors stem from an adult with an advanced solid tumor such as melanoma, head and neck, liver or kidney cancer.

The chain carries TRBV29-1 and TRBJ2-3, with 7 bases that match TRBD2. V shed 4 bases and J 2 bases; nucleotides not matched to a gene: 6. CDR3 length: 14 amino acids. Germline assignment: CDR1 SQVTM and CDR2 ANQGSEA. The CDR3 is CSVAGLAATDTQYF. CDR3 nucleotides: TGCAGCGTTGCGGGGCTAGCGGCCACAGATACGCAGTATTTT.

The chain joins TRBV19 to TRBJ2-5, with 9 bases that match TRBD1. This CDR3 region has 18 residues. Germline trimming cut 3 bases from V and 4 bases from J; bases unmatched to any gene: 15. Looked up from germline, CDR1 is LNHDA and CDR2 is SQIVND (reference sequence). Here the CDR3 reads CASSMGRWGTGIGETQYF. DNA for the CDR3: TGTGCCAGTAGTATGGGGCGATGGGGGACAGGGATTGGAGAGACCCAGTACTTC. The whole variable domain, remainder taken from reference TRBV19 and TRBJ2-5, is DGGITQSPKYLFRKEGQNVTLSCEQNLNHDAMYWYRQDPGQGLRLIYYSQIVNDFQKGDIAEGYSVSREKKESFPLTVTSAQKNPTAFYLCASSMGRWGTGIGETQYFGPGTRLLVL.

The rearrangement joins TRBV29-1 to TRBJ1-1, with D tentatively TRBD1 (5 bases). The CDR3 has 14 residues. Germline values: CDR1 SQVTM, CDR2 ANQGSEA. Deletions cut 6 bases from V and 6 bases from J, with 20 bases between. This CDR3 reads CSVRLSVGGAEAFF. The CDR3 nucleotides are TGCAGCGTACGTTTAAGTGTTGGAGGGGCTGAAGCTTTCTTT.

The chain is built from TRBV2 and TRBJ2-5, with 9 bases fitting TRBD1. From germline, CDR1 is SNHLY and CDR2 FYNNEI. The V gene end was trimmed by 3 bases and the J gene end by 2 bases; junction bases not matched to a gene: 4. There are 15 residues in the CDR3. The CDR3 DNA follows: TGTGCCAGCAGTGAGAACAGGGGGCATCAAGAGACCCAGTACTTC. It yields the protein CASSENRGHQETQYF.

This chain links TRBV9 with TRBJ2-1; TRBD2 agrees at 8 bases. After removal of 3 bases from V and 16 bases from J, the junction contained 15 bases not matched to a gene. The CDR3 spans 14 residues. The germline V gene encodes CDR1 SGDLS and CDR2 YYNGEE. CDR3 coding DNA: TGTGCCAGCAGCGAGAGCGGACGGGAGGGGGTGGAATTCTTC. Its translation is CASSESGREGVEFF.

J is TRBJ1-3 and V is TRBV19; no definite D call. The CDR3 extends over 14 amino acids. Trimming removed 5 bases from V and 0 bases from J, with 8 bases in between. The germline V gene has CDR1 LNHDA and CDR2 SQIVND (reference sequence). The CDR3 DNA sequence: TGTGCCAGTAGTGAACGAAACTCTGGAAACACCATATATTTT. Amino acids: CASSERNSGNTIYF.

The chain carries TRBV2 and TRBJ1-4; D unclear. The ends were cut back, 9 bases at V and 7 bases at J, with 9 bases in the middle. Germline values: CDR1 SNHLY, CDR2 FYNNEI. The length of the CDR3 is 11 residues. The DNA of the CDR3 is TGTGCCAGTACCCTTGCTGAAAAACTGTTTTTT. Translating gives CASTLAEKLFF.

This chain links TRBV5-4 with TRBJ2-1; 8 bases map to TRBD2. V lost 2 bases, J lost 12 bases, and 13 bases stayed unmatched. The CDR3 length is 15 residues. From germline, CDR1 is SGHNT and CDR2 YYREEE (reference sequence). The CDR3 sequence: CASSFGGKRELRQFF. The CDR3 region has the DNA TGTGCCAGCAGCTTTGGGGGGAAGCGGGAGTTAAGGCAGTTCTTC. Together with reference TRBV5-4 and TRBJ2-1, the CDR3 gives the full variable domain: ETGVTQSPTHLIKTRGQQVTLRCSSQSGHNTVSWYQQALGQGPQFIFQYYREEENGRGNFPPRFSGLQFPNYSSELNVNALELDDSALYLCASSFGGKRELRQFFGPGTRLTVL.

Written as DNA, the CDR3 is TGTGCCAGCAGTGAAATGAGAGCCAATCAGCCCCAGCATTTT. As protein: CASSEMRANQPQHF. V gene TRBV6-1 combines with J gene TRBJ1-5; no firm D call. Germline V gene data show CDR1 as MNHNS and CDR2 as SASEGT. The CDR3 consists of 14 residues. V was shortened by 2 bases and J by 3 bases, with 8 bases between the two germline ends.

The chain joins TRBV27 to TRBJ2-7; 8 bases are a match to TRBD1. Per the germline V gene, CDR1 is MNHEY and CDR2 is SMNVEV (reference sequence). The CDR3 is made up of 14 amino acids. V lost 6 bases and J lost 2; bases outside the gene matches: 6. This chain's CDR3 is CASRLGQGPYEQYF. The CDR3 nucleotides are TGTGCCAGCAGACTTGGACAGGGCCCCTACGAGCAGTACTTC.

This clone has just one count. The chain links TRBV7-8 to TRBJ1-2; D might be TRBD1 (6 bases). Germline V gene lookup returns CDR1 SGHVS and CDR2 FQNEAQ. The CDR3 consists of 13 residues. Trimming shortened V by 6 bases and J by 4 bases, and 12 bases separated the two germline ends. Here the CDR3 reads CASSFDRLYGYTF. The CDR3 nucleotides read TGTGCCAGCAGTTTCGACAGGCTCTATGGCTACACCTTC.

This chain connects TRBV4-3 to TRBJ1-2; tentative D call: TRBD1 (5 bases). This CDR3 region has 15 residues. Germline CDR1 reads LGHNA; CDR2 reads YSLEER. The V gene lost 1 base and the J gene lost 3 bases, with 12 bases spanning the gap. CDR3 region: CASSQVGARYYGYTF. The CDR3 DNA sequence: TGCGCCAGCAGCCAAGTCGGGGCGAGGTACTATGGCTACACCTTC.

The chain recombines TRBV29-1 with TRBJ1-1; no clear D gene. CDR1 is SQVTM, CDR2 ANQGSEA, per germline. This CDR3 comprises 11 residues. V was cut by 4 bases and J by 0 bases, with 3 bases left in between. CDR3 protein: CSVGMNTEAFF. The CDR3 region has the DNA TGCAGCGTTGGGATGAACACTGAAGCTTTCTTT.

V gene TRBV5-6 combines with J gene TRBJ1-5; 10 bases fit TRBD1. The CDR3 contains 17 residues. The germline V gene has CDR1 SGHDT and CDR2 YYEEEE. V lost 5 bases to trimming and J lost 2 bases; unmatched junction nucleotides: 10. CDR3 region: CASSYARDRGGNQPQHF. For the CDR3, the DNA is TGTGCCAGCAGTTACGCCAGGGACAGGGGAGGCAATCAGCCCCAGCATTTT. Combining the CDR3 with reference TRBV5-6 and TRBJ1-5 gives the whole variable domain DAGVTQSPTHLIKTRGQQVTLRCSPKSGHDTVSWYQQALGQGPQFIFQYYEEEERQRGNFPDRFSGHQFPNYSSELNVNALLLGDSALYLCASSYARDRGGNQPQHFGDGTRLSIL.

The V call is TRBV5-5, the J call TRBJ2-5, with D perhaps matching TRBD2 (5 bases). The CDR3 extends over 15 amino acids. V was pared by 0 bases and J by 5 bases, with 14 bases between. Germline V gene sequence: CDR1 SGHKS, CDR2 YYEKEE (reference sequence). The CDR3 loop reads CASSLDPGRGETQYF. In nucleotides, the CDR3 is TGTGCCAGCAGCTTGGACCCAGGTCGGGGTGAGACCCAGTACTTC.

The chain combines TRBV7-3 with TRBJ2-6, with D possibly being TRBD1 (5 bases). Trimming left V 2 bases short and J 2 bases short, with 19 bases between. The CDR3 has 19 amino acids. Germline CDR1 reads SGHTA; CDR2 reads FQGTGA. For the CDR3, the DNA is TGTGCCAGCAGCTTATTGGTCCCAGGGTTGGATCCTGGGGCCAACGTCCTGACTTTC. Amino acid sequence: CASSLLVPGLDPGANVLTF.

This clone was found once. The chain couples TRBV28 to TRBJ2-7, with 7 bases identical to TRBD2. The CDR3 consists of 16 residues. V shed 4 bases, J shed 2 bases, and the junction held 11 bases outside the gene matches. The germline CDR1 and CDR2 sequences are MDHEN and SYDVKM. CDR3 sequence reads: CASSSPGRGKPYEQYF. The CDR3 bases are TGTGCCAGCAGTTCTCCGGGGCGGGGGAAACCCTACGAGCAGTACTTC.

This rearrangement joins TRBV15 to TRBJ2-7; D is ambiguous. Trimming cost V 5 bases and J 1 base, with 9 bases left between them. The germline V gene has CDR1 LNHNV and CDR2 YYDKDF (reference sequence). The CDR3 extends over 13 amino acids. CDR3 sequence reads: CATSPHRSYEQYF. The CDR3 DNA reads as TGTGCCACCAGCCCACACAGATCCTACGAGCAGTACTTC.

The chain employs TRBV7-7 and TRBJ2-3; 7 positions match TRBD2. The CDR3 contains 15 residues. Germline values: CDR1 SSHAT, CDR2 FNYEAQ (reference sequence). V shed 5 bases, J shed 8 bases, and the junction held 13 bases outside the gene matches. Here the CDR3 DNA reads TGTGCCAGCAGCCCGGGGCGGGAGCGGGGAGTTACGCAGTATTTT. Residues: CASSPGRERGVTQYF.

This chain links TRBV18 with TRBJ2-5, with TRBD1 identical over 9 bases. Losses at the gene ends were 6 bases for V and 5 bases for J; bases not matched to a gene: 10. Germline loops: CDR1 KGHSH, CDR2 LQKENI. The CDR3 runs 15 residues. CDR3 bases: TGTGCCAGCTCCCAATCCGGGACAGGGAGTGAGACCCAGTACTTC. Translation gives CASSQSGTGSETQYF.

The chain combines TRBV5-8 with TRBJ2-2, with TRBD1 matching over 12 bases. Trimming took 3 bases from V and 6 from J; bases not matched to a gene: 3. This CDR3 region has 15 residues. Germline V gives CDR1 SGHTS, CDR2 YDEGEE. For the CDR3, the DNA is TGTGCCAGCAGCTCCGGGACAGGGGGCCCCGGGGAGCTGTTTTTT. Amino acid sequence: CASSSGTGGPGELFF.